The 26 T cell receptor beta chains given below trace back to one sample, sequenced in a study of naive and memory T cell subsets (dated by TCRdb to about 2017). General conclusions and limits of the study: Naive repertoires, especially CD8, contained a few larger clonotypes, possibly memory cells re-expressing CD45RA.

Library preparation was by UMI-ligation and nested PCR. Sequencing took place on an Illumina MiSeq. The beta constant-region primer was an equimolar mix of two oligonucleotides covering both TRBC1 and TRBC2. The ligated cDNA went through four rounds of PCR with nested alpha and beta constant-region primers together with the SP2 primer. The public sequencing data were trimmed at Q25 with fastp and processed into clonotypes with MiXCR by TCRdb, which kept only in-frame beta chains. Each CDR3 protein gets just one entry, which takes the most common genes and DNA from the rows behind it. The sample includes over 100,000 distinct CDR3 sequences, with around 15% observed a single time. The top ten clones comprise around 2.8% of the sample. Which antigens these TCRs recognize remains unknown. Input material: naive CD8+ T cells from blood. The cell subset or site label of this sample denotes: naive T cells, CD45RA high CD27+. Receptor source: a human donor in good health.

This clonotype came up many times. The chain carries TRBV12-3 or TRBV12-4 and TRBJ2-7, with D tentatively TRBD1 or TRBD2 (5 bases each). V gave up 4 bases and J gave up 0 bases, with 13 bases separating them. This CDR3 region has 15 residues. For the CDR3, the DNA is TGTGCCAGCAGTTCTGGGACGTCGAGCTCCTACGAGCAGTACTTC. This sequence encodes CASSSGTSSSYEQYF.

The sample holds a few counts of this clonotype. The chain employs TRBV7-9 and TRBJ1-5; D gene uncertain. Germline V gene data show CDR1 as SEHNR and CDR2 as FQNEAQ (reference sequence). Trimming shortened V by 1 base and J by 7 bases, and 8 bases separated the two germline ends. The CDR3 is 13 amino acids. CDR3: CASSLGNSQPQHF. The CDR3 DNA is TGTGCCAGCAGCTTAGGTAATTCGCAGCCCCAGCATTTT.

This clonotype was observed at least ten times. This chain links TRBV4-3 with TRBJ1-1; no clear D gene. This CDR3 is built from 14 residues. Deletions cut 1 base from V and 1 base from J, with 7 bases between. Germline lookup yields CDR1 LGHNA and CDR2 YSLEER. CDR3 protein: CASSQGTSNTEAFF. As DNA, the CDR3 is TGCGCCAGCAGCCAAGGCACCTCGAACACTGAAGCTTTCTTT.

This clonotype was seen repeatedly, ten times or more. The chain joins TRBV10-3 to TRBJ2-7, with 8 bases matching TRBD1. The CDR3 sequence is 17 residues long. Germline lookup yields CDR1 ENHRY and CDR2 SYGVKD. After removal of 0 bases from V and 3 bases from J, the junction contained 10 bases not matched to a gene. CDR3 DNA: TGTGCCATCAGTGAGTCGAGTTTTGGACAGGGTGTCTACGAGCAGTACTTC. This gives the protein CAISESSFGQGVYEQYF.

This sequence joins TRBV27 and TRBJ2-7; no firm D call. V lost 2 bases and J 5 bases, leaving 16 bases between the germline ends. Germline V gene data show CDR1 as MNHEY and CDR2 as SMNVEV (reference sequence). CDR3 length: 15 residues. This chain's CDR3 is CASSLVQGGINEQYF. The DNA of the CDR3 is TGTGCCAGCAGTTTAGTCCAAGGTGGTATTAACGAGCAGTACTTC.

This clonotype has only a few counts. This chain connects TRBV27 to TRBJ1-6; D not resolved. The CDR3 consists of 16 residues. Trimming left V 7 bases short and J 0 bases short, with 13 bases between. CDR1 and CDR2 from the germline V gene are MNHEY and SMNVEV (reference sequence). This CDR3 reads CASMGGGSSYNSPLHF. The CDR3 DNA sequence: TGTGCCAGCATGGGTGGAGGTAGCTCCTATAATTCACCCCTCCACTTT.

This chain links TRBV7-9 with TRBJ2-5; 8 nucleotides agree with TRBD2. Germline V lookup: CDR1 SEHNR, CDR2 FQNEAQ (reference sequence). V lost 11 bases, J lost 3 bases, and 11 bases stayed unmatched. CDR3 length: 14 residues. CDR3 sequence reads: CASQFSGGEETQYF. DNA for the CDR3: TGTGCCTCCCAGTTCAGCGGGGGCGAAGAGACCCAGTACTTC. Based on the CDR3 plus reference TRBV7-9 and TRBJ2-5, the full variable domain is DTGVSQNPRHKITKRGQNVTFRCDPISEHNRLYWYRQTLGQGPEFLTYFQNEAQLEKSRLLSDRFSAERPKGSFSTLEIQRTEQGDSAMYLCASQFSGGEETQYFGPGTRLLVL.

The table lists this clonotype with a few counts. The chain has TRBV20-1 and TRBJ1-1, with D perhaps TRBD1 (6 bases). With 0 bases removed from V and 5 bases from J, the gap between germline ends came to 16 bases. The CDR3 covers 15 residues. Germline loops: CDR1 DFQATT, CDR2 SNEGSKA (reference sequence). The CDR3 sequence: CSARDSPGAVTEAFF. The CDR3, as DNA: TGCAGTGCTAGAGATTCGCCGGGGGCGGTAACTGAAGCTTTCTTT.

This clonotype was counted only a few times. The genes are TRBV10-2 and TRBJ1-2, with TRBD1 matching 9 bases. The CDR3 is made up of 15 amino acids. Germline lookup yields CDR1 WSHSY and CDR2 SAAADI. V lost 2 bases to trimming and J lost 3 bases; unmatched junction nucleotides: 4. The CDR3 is CASSESTGGHYGYTF. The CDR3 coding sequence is TGCGCCAGCAGTGAGAGCACAGGGGGCCACTATGGCTACACCTTC.

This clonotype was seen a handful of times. The CDR3 loop reads CASSPNSYEQYF. CDR3 sequence (DNA): TGTGCCAGCAGCCCCAACTCCTACGAGCAGTACTTC. The chain links TRBV7-6 to TRBJ2-7; D gene uncertain. CDR1 is SGHVS, CDR2 FNYEAQ, per germline. There are 12 residues in the CDR3. V shed 5 bases and J shed 0 bases, with 5 bases lying between them.

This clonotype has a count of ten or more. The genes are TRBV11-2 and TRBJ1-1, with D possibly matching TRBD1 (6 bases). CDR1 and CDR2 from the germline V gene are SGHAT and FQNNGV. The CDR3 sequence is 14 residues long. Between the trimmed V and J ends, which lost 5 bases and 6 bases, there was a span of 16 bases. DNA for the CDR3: TGTGCCAGCAGCCGAACCCCGGGGGGCTCTGAAGCTTTCTTT. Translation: CASSRTPGGSEAFF.

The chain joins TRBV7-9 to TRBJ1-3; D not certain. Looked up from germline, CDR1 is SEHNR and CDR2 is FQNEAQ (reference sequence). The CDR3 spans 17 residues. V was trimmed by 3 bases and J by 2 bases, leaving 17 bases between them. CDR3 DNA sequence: TGTGCCAGCAGCTTCCCGGGCCATCGCAAGGCTGGAAACACCATATATTTT. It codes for CASSFPGHRKAGNTIYF.

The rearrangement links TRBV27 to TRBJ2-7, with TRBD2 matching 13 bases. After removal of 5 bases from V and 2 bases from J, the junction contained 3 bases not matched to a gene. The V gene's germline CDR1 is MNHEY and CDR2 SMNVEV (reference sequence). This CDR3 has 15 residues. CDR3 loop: CASSGLAGAAYEQYF. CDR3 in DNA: TGTGCCAGCAGTGGACTAGCGGGGGCCGCCTACGAGCAGTACTTC.

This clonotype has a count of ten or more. The CDR3 here is CASNKAGPPSSYNEQFF. In nucleotides, the CDR3 is TGTGCCAGCAATAAGGCGGGGCCACCTAGCTCCTACAATGAGCAGTTCTTC. The rearrangement links TRBV6-2 or TRBV6-3 to TRBJ2-1, with D possibly TRBD2 on 6 matching bases. The CDR3 length is 17 residues. The V gene's germline CDR1 is MNHEY and CDR2 SVGEGT. V lost 7 bases and J lost 0, with 19 bases in between.

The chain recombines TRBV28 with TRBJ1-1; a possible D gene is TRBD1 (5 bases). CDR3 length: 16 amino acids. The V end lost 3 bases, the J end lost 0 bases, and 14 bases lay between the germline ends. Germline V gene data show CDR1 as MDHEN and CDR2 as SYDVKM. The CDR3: CASSFQWGGLNTEAFF. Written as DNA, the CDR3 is TGTGCCAGCAGTTTCCAATGGGGGGGATTGAACACTGAAGCTTTCTTT.

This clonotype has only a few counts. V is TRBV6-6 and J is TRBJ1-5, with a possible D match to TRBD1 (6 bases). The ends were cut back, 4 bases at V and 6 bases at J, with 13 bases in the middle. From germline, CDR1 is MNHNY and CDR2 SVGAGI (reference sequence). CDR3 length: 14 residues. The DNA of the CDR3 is TGTGCCAGCAGTTCCAGTGGGGGCCGTCAGCCCCAGCATTTT. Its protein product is CASSSSGGRQPQHF.

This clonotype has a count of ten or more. CDR3 residues: CASSQDFGVSDTQYF. Written as DNA, the CDR3 is TGCGCCAGCAGCCAAGATTTCGGGGTCTCAGATACGCAGTATTTT. The V call is TRBV4-3, the J call TRBJ2-3, with D possibly TRBD2 on 5 matching bases. Deletions cut 0 bases from V and 4 bases from J, with 11 bases between. Germline V gene lookup returns CDR1 LGHNA and CDR2 YSLEER. This CDR3 comprises 15 residues.

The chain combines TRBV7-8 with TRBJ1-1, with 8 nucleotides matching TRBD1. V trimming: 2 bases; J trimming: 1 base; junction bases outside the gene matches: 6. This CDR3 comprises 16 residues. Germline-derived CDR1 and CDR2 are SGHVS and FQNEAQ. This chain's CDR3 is CASSLYRGGENTEAFF. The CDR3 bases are TGTGCCAGCAGCTTATACAGGGGGGGGGAGAACACTGAAGCTTTCTTT.

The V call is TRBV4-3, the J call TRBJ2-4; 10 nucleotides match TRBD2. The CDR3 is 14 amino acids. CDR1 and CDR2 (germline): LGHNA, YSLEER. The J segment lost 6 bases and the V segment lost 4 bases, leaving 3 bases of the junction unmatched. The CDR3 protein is CASSPTSGANIQYF. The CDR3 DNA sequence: TGCGCCAGCAGCCCAACTAGCGGGGCAAACATTCAGTACTTC.

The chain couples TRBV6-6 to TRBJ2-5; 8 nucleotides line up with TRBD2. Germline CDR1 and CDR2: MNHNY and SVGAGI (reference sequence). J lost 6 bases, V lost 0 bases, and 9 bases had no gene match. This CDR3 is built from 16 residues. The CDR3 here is CASSYSTGGPLKTQYF. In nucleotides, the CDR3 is TGTGCCAGCAGTTACTCAACGGGGGGGCCCTTAAAGACCCAGTACTTC.

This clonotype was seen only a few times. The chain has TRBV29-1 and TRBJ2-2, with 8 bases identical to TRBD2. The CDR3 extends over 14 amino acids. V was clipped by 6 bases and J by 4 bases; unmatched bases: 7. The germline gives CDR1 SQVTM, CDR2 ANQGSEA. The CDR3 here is CSVSGLVGTGELFF. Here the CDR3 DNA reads TGCAGCGTGTCGGGACTAGTCGGCACCGGGGAGCTGTTTTTT.

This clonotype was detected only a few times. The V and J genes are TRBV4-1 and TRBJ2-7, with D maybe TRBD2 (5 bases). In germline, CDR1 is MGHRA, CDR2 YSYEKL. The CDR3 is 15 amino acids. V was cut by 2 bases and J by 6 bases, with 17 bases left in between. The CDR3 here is CASSQYVGVGGEQYF. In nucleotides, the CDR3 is TGCGCCAGCAGCCAATATGTCGGGGTAGGAGGCGAGCAGTACTTC.

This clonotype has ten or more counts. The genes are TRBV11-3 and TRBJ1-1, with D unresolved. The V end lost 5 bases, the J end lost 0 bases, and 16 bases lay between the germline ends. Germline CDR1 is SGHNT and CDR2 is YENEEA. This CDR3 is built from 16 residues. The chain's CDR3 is CASSPRAQNMNTEAFF. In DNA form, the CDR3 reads TGTGCCAGCAGCCCTAGGGCACAGAATATGAACACTGAAGCTTTCTTT.

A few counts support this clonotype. CDR3 loop: CASSQELSGTEKLFF. DNA of the CDR3: TGTGCCAGCAGCCAAGAGTTGTCAGGGACTGAAAAACTGTTTTTT. The V and J genes are TRBV14 and TRBJ1-4; the D gene is possibly TRBD1 (5 bases). This CDR3 contains 15 residues. V gave up 0 bases and J gave up 7 bases, with 12 bases separating them. Germline V gives CDR1 SGHDN, CDR2 FVKESK.

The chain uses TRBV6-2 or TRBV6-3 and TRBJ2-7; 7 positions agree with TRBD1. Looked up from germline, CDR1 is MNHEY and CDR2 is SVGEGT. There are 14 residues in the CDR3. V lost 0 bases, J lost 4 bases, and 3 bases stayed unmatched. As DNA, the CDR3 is TGTGCCAGCAGTTACTCAGGGGGCTATTACGAGCAGTACTTC. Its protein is CASSYSGGYYEQYF.

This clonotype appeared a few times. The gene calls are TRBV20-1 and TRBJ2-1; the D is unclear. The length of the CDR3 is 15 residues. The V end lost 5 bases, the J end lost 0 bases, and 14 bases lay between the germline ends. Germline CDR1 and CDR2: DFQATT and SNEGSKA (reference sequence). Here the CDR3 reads CSARQGRNSYNEQFF. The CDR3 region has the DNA TGCAGTGCTCGCCAAGGGCGCAACTCCTACAATGAGCAGTTCTTC.